Below, 24 T cell receptor beta chains from the same sample are listed, as sequenced in a study of regulatory T cells in long-lasting Graves disease (dated by TCRdb to about 2021). Library prep was done by multiplex PCR. This sample was sequenced with an Illumina HiSeq 4000. CDR3 regions were amplified by Arm-PCR with iRepertoire HTBI primers to construct TCR beta libraries. TCRdb itself trimmed the public reads at Q25 with fastp, ran MiXCR and retained productive beta chains. For every CDR3 protein sequence, its rows merge into one entry that carries the most common genes and DNA. The sample profile shows fewer than 450,000 distinct CDR3 sequences; around 22% of them were found once. The ten biggest clones cover approximately 28% of the sample. The label giving this sample's time point can be read as: persistent/refractory GD, antithyroid drugs over 5 years with positive TRAb. For both TCR sequencing and RNA sequencing, RNA was extracted from PBMCs using TRIzol.

The material sequenced was peripheral blood mononuclear cells (PBMCs), taken when the disease was refractory, from a patient treated with antithyroid drugs. Every receptor here comes from a female donor with Graves disease.

This clonotype appeared a few times. The chain uses TRBV5-1 and TRBJ2-7; 7 nucleotides agree with TRBD2. This CDR3 region has 17 residues. The germline V gene has CDR1 SGHRS and CDR2 YFSETQ. V dropped 1 base and J dropped 3; count of bases not matched to a gene: 13. This CDR3 is CASSLYGLDLQYYEQYF. CDR3 bases: TGCGCCAGCAGCTTGTACGGACTAGACCTTCAATACTACGAGCAGTACTTC.

This clonotype was picked up a small number of times. The V gene is TRBV29-1, the J gene TRBJ1-2, with unresolved D. Between the trimmed V and J ends, which lost 0 bases and 8 bases, there was a span of 13 bases. CDR1 and CDR2 from the germline V gene are SQVTM and ANQGSEA. This CDR3 has 13 amino acids. In DNA, the CDR3 is TGCAGCGTTGAAGATTGGTCCGGGTTCGGCTACACCTTC. Translation gives CSVEDWSGFGYTF.

This clonotype was found a few times. The chain recombines TRBV6-1 with TRBJ1-6; maybe TRBD1 (5 bases). The length of the CDR3 is 14 residues. Trimming left V 6 bases short and J 7 bases short, with 13 bases between. Germline V gene lookup returns CDR1 MNHNS and CDR2 SASEGT. The CDR3, as DNA: TGTGCCAGCAGACTCGACAGAGACAATTCACCCCTCCACTTT. Its protein product is CASRLDRDNSPLHF.

The chain recombines TRBV7-9 with TRBJ2-4; 7 nucleotides match TRBD1. Germline V gene data show CDR1 as SEHNR and CDR2 as FQNEAQ (reference sequence). CDR3 length equals 15 residues. Trimming removed 5 bases from V and 2 bases from J; junction bases left unmatched: 6. The CDR3 DNA reads TGTGCCAGCAGCGCTCGACAGGGAACCAAAAACATTCAGTACTTC. This gives the protein CASSARQGTKNIQYF.

At least ten counts were recorded for this clonotype. The rearrangement uses TRBV20-1 and TRBJ1-5; 7 bases agree with TRBD1. The CDR3 is 16 residues long. The junction had 8 bases not matched to a gene; V was cut back by 2 bases and J by 1 base. Germline V gene data show CDR1 as DFQATT and CDR2 as SNEGSKA (reference sequence). Here the CDR3 DNA reads TGCAGTGCTAGAAATTTCGGGACAGCAAGCAATCAGCCCCAGCATTTT. It yields the protein CSARNFGTASNQPQHF.

The CDR3 sequence: CAWSILQTYEQYF. CDR3 DNA: TGTGCCTGGAGTATATTACAAACCTACGAGCAGTACTTC. The chain is built from TRBV30 and TRBJ2-7; unclear D gene. CDR1 and CDR2 (germline): GTSNPN, SVGIG (reference sequence). The CDR3 extends over 13 amino acids. V lost 2 bases and J 2 bases, leaving 10 bases between the germline ends.

This clonotype was recorded a few times. V is TRBV24-1 and J is TRBJ1-5; 7 nucleotides match TRBD1. CDR3 length: 15 residues. CDR1 and CDR2 (germline): KGHDR, SFDVKD. V shed 3 bases and J 7 bases; nucleotides not matched to a gene: 8. CDR3 in amino acids: CATSDGRGRLQPQHF. The CDR3 region has the DNA TGTGCCACCAGTGATGGGAGGGGGCGGTTACAGCCCCAGCATTTT.

This clonotype has a handful of counts. Here the CDR3 reads CASTQSGSGNEQFF. CDR3 in DNA: TGTGCCAGCACGCAAAGCGGGAGTGGCAATGAGCAGTTCTTC. The V call is TRBV2, the J call TRBJ2-1, with 8 bases fitting TRBD2. This CDR3 contains 14 residues. V lost 7 bases to trimming and J lost 6 bases; unmatched junction nucleotides: 8. CDR1 SNHLY and CDR2 FYNNEI come from the germline V gene.

V and J are TRBV12-3 or TRBV12-4 and TRBJ1-1; D ambiguous. The germline V and J ends were trimmed by 6 bases and 4 bases, with 12 bases remaining between them. This CDR3 comprises 13 residues. CDR3 amino acids: CASRQTVGTEAFF. DNA for the CDR3: TGTGCCAGCAGACAAACAGTAGGCACTGAAGCTTTCTTT.

The V gene is TRBV15, the J gene TRBJ1-6; D perhaps matches TRBD1 (6 bases). This CDR3 has 14 residues. Germline loops: CDR1 LNHNV, CDR2 YYDKDF (reference sequence). Trimming took 4 bases from V and 9 from J, leaving 13 bases between them. For the CDR3, the DNA is TGTGCCACCAGCACAGACAGGCGCTTTTCACCCCTCCACTTT. Amino acids: CATSTDRRFSPLHF.

V and J are TRBV20-1 and TRBJ2-5, with a weak D call TRBD1 (5 bases). In germline, CDR1 is DFQATT, CDR2 SNEGSKA (reference sequence). This CDR3 has 14 amino acids. V lost 0 bases, J lost 4 bases, and 12 bases lay in between. The CDR3 sequence: CSARDLGDGETQYF. The DNA of the CDR3 is TGCAGTGCTAGAGATCTAGGGGATGGAGAGACCCAGTACTTC.

This clonotype came up many times. The rearrangement joins TRBV7-2 to TRBJ1-6; D perhaps matches TRBD1 (5 bases). This CDR3 spans 15 amino acids. The V end was cut by 1 base, the J end by 10 bases, with 14 bases between. The germline V gene has CDR1 SGHTA and CDR2 FQGNSA. The CDR3 sequence is CASSLERGVVSPLHF. For the CDR3, the DNA is TGTGCCAGCAGCTTAGAGCGGGGGGTTGTCTCACCCCTCCACTTT.

This clonotype showed up just once. This chain joins TRBV3-1 and TRBJ1-5; 8 bases are a match to TRBD1. The junction had 1 base not matched to a gene; V was cut back by 0 bases and J by 3 bases. The CDR3 runs to 15 residues. In germline, CDR1 is LGHDT, CDR2 YNNKEL (reference sequence). CDR3 residues: CASSQEQGVNQPQHF. CDR3 nucleotide sequence: TGTGCCAGCAGCCAAGAACAGGGGGTCAATCAGCCCCAGCATTTT.

This clonotype was counted ten times or more. This chain uses TRBV20-1 with TRBJ2-5, with 8 positions matching TRBD2. CDR1 DFQATT and CDR2 SNEGSKA come from the germline V gene (reference sequence). There are 16 residues in the CDR3. The junction had 13 bases not matched to a gene; V was cut back by 6 bases and J by 1 base. CDR3 sequence (DNA): TGCAGTGCCGGCGGTGGGAGGAGCGGGAGCCAAGAGACCCAGTACTTC. Encoded protein: CSAGGGRSGSQETQYF.

This clonotype was observed a handful of times. The chain uses TRBV19 and TRBJ1-5, with 7 bases fitting TRBD1. V lost 8 bases, J lost 3 bases, and 7 bases stayed unmatched. CDR1 LNHDA and CDR2 SQIVND come from the germline V gene (reference sequence). The CDR3 consists of 14 residues. Written as DNA, the CDR3 is TGTGCCAGTGGCCCGGGACAGTTCAATCAGCCCCAGCATTTT. It codes for CASGPGQFNQPQHF.

At least ten counts were recorded for this clonotype. The gene calls are TRBV28 and TRBJ2-7, with TRBD2 identical over 11 bases. Germline lookup yields CDR1 MDHEN and CDR2 SYDVKM. Losses at the gene ends were 6 bases for V and 4 bases for J; bases not matched to a gene: 17. The CDR3 is 18 amino acids. The CDR3 sequence is CASSLRAPTSGRRYEQYF. DNA of the CDR3: TGTGCCAGCAGCTTGAGAGCCCCAACTAGCGGGAGACGGTACGAGCAGTACTTC.

This clonotype was observed many times. V gene TRBV12-3 or TRBV12-4 combines with J gene TRBJ1-5; 9 nucleotides align to TRBD1. CDR3 size: 14 residues. The J segment lost 7 bases and the V segment lost 6 bases, leaving 7 bases of the junction unmatched. The CDR3 loop is CASSNTGGGQPQHF. As DNA, the CDR3 is TGTGCCAGCAGCAATACAGGGGGCGGGCAGCCCCAGCATTTT.

This clonotype was counted only a few times. V and J are TRBV5-1 and TRBJ1-5; perhaps TRBD1 as D (6 bases). V lost 0 bases and J lost 6, with 13 bases in between. The CDR3 totals 15 residues. Germline V gene sequence: CDR1 SGHRS, CDR2 YFSETQ. CDR3 DNA: TGCGCCAGCAGCTTGGTATCAGGGGTCGGTCAGCCCCAGCATTTT. Protein sequence: CASSLVSGVGQPQHF.

This clonotype has only a few counts. The rearrangement uses TRBV5-1 and TRBJ1-3; D is undetermined. The CDR3 contains 14 residues. V shed 0 bases and J shed 1 base, with 5 bases lying between them. CDR1 and CDR2 from the germline V gene are SGHRS and YFSETQ. This chain's CDR3 is CASSLEISGNTIYF. CDR3 nucleotides: TGCGCCAGCAGCTTGGAAATATCTGGAAACACCATATATTTT.

Comment on this clonotype: The junction departs from germline at one end; a sequencing error may be responsible. This chain connects TRBV7-9 to TRBJ2-5, with D perhaps matching TRBD2 (6 bases). CDR3 length equals 14 residues. CDR1 and CDR2 from the germline V gene are SEHNR and FQNEAQ (reference sequence). The CDR3 DNA reads as TGTGCCAGCAGCTTAGGACGGGGGAAAGAGACCCAGCACTTC. It translates to CASSLGRGKETQHF.

The V gene is TRBV7-2, the J gene TRBJ2-3; D possibly uses TRBD1 or TRBD2 (5 bases each). There are 15 residues in the CDR3. The V end lost 1 base, the J end lost 9 bases, and 17 bases lay between the germline ends. Germline-derived CDR1 and CDR2 are SGHTA and FQGNSA. The CDR3 is CASSLGPSGTRTQYF. As DNA, the CDR3 is TGTGCCAGCAGCTTAGGCCCTTCAGGGACCAGAACGCAGTATTTT.

As regards this clonotype: Possible read error: a much larger clone is one base away. The V and J genes are TRBV2 and TRBJ1-4; D is perhaps TRBD1 (6 bases). The CDR3 is made up of 15 amino acids. Germline lookup yields CDR1 SNHLY and CDR2 FYNNEI. The CDR3 bases are TGTGCCAGCAATCCACCCGGGGGCCACAATGAAAAACCGTTTTTT. Amino acid sequence: CASNPPGGHNEKPFF.

J is TRBJ1-1 and V is TRBV30; D gene ambiguous. CDR1 GTSNPN and CDR2 SVGIG come from the germline V gene (reference sequence). V gave up 5 bases and J gave up 6 bases, with 13 bases separating them. CDR3 length: 12 amino acids. The CDR3 region is CAWGSGFAEAFF. The CDR3 nucleotides are TGTGCCTGGGGTTCGGGGTTCGCTGAAGCTTTCTTT.

This clonotype was seen a handful of times. The chain couples TRBV9 to TRBJ2-7; no clear D gene. Trimming shortened V by 0 bases and J by 4 bases, and 8 bases separated the two germline ends. Germline CDR1 and CDR2: SGDLS and YYNGEE. The CDR3 totals 13 residues. The CDR3 DNA follows: TGTGCCAGCAGCGTAGACTCCACATACGAGCAGTACTTC. Protein sequence: CASSVDSTYEQYF.